This entry features one T cell receptor (beta chain) sequence. The antigen remains undetermined. This sample was taken from a study of cytomegalovirus exposure and HLA in healthy donors. Study-wide points: Fewer N-insertions than the roughly 630-donor mean were reportedly shown by an Asian-associated ancestry cluster in a later analysis. For TCR beta chains, V- and J-gene trimming was later linked to a missense DCLRE1C variant. What TCR beta sequences reportedly achieved was accurate prediction of HLA-A and HLA-B alleles in most subjects.

The germline gives CDR1 SGHRS, CDR2 YFSETQ. With V trimmed by 1 base and J by 0 bases, 10 bases remained unmatched. The CDR3 runs to 18 residues. The primer mix had 60 Vbeta and 13 Jbeta primers. Some clones are missing from TCRdb's copy, which holds only in-frame ones; the method was immunoSEQ multiplex PCR. The sample lists around 230,000 clones, around 79% seen once, with approximately 2% in the top ten. Sequencing used PBMCs. This chain joins TRBV5-1 and TRBJ2-5, with 9 positions matching TRBD2. The sequence was obtained from a male donor in good health and CMV-seronegative. The CDR3 DNA is TGCGCCAGCAGCTTGTGGGCGGGGGGGGCCTCGTACCAAGAGACCCAGTACTTC. It yields the protein CASSLWAGGASYQETQYF. Filled out from reference TRBV5-1 and TRBJ2-5, the complete variable domain reads KAGVTQTPRYLIKTRGQQVTLSCSPISGHRSVSWYQQTPGQGLQFLFEYFSETQRNKGNFPGRFSGRQFSNSRSEMNVSTLELGDSALYLCASSLWAGGASYQETQYFGPGTRLLVL.